This record concerns one T cell receptor beta chain sequence. Its specificity is unknown. This specimen comes from a study of graft-versus-host responses after intestinal transplantation. About the research overall: Anti-thymocyte globulin was used for induction in all recipients, who then took tacrolimus and steroids for roughly 3 years.

This CDR3 has 13 amino acids. Measured with immunoSEQ multiplex PCR; TCRdb has only the in-frame clones, and not every one. The sample carries 90,000 to 130,000 clones, around 94% recorded once. Study-wide results and caveats: Allografts from individuals with graft-donor T cell macrochimerism displayed high graft-versus-host to host-versus-graft clonal ratios. Researchers found peak circulating GvH clone levels linked to early post-transplant HvG declines.

The V gene is TRBV21-1, the J gene TRBJ2-3; the DNA was not compared with TRBD1, the D call given in the table. TRBV21-1 is termed a pseudogene. The receptor was isolated from a human donor who was the organ donor for an intestinal transplant. Sequencing used unstimulated CD8+ T cells sorted from spleen or lymph node cells, obtained before transplant. CDR3 nucleotides: TGTGCCAGCACCCTCAACAGGGTAAATACGCAGTATTTT. Encoded protein: CASTLNRVNTQYF.